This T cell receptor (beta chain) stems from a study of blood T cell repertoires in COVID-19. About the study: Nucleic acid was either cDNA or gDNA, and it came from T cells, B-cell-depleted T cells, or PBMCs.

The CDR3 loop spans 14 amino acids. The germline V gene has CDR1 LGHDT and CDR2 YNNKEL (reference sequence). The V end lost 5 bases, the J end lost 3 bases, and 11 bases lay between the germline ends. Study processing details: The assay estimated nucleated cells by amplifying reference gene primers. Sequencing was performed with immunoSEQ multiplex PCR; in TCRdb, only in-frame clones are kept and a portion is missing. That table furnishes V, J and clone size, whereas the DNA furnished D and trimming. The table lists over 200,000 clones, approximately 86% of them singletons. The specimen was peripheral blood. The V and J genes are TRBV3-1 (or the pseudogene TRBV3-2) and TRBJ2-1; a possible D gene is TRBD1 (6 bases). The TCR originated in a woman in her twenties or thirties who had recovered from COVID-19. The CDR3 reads CASSFGQSYNEQFF. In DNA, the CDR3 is TGTGCCAGCAGCTTCGGACAGAGCTACAATGAGCAGTTCTTC.